The rows below give T cell receptor beta chains drawn from one sample of a study of cytomegalovirus exposure and HLA in healthy donors. Measured with immunoSEQ multiplex PCR; TCRdb has only the in-frame clones, and not every one. The table records a few hundred thousand clones, around four fifths of them present only once. Sequencing was carried out using PBMCs. The receptors were gathered from a woman aged 40 to 55 in good health and CMV-seropositive. Each CDR3 is given with its conserved first and last residue. A D gene is named only where the DNA matches it firmly. Size tells how often a clone was seen (once, few, many) or the class of an expanded clone, and some rows leave it out.

TRBJ2-1 . TRBD2 TRBV6-6 CASRETSGEQFF TGTGCCAGCAGAGAGACTAGCGGAGAGCAGTTCTTC
TRBJ2-7 . . TRBV2 CASSATSGQHSYEQYF TGTGCCAGCAGTGCAACATCAGGGCAACACTCCTACGAGCAGTACTTC
TRBJ2-7 . . TRBV14 CASSQGAWNRQTVHEQYF TGTGCCAGCAGCCAAGGGGCCTGGAATAGACAGACGGTCCACGAGCAGTACTTC
TRBJ2-7 . . TRBV28 CASSSTGTLSYEQYF TGTGCCAGCAGTTCGACCGGGACTCTCTCCTACGAGCAGTACTTC
TRBJ2-7 once . TRBV7-6 CASSLGSLSKQYF TGTGCCAGCAGCTTAGGCTCTTTAAGCAAGCAGTACTTC
TRBJ1-2 . . TRBV28 CASRPRTSGYTF TGTGCCAGCAGACCGCGGACATCGGGCTACACCTTC
TRBJ2-5 . TRBD2 TRBV9 CASSVGRVTSPETQYF TGTGCCAGCAGCGTAGGGAGGGTGACTAGCCCAGAGACCCAGTACTTC
TRBJ2-7 . TRBD2 TRBV2 CASSERGRTYEQYF TGTGCCAGCAGTGAGCGCGGGAGGACCTACGAGCAGTACTTC
TRBJ2-5 . TRBD2 TRBV10-1 CASSDGIGLAEQETQYF TGCGCCAGCAGTGATGGGATAGGTCTAGCGGAACAAGAGACCCAGTACTTC
TRBJ1-1 . TRBD1 TRBV2 CASRLTGDLSEAFF TGTGCCAGCAGATTGACAGGGGACTTAAGTGAAGCTTTCTTT
TRBJ1-2 . TRBD1 TRBV19 CASRPRTGSPGGYTF TGTGCCAGTAGACCCCGGACAGGCTCCCCGGGTGGCTACACCTTC
TRBJ2-3 . TRBD2 TRBV11-3 CASSLVAGADTQYF TGTGCCAGCAGCTTAGTGGCGGGAGCAGATACGCAGTATTTT
TRBJ1-2 . . TRBV7-9 CASSLETTGSGYTF TGTGCCAGCAGCTTGGAAACGACAGGTTCTGGCTACACCTTC
TRBJ2-1 . . TRBV19 CASSMSGSSYNEQFF TGTGCCAGTAGTATGTCCGGGAGCTCCTACAATGAGCAGTTCTTC
TRBJ1-3 . TRBD1 TRBV30 CAWTRTGSGNTIYF TGTGCCTGGACTAGGACAGGGTCTGGAAACACCATATATTTT
TRBJ1-4 once TRBD1 TRBV7-8 CASSPKDRGFEKLFF TGTGCCAGCAGCCCTAAGGACAGGGGGTTCGAAAAACTGTTTTTT
TRBJ2-2 . . TRBV4-3 CASSRGITNTGELFF TGCGCCAGCAGCCGAGGCATAACGAACACCGGGGAGCTGTTTTTT
TRBJ1-6 . TRBD1 TRBV7-3 CASSSTGGVNSPLHF TGTGCCAGCAGCTCGACAGGGGGCGTTAATTCACCCCTCCACTTT
TRBJ2-5 . . TRBV7-9 CASSLEATQYF TGTGCCAGCAGCCTCGAAGCGACCCAGTACTTC
TRBJ2-7 . . TRBV5-1 CASSLDFGGSYEQYF TGCGCCAGCAGCTTGGATTTCGGAGGCTCCTACGAGCAGTACTTC
TRBJ2-3 . . TRBV11-2 CASSLEITGTQYF TGTGCCAGCAGCTTAGAGATCACCGGTACGCAGTATTTT
TRBJ2-2 few . TRBV5-6 CASSRRSTGELFF TGTGCCAGCAGCCGCCGGTCTACCGGGGAGCTGTTTTTT
TRBJ1-2 many . TRBV4-1 CASSQEGGQSYGYTF TGCGCCAGCAGCCAAGAAGGCGGGCAGTCCTATGGCTACACCTTC
TRBJ2-7 . . TRBV5-8 CASSRIKHEQYF TGTGCCAGCAGCCGAATCAAGCACGAGCAGTACTTC
TRBJ2-7 . . TRBV21-1 CASREGTGQYEQYF TGTGCCAGCAGGGAAGGGACAGGGCAATACGAGCAGTACTTC
TRBJ2-7 . TRBD2 TRBV19 CASSIMASGSYEQYF TGTGCCAGTAGTATTATGGCTAGCGGGTCCTACGAGCAGTACTTC
TRBJ2-2 . . TRBV19 CASRLHLDTGELFF TGTGCCAGTAGGCTCCACTTAGACACCGGGGAGCTGTTTTTT
TRBJ2-2 few TRBD2 TRBV28 CASSLSSGRTGELFF TGTGCCAGCAGTTTGTCTAGCGGGAGAACCGGGGAGCTGTTTTTT
TRBJ2-5 . TRBD2 TRBV5-6 CASSLGLAAGETQYF TGTGCCAGCAGCCTTGGACTAGCGGCAGGGGAGACCCAGTACTTC
TRBJ1-1 . . TRBV7-9 CASSLMESTEAFF TGTGCCAGCAGCTTAATGGAGAGCACTGAAGCTTTCTTT
TRBJ1-2 . . TRBV30 CAAVGNYGYTF TGTGCAGCGGTAGGGAACTATGGCTACACCTTC
TRBJ2-7 . . TRBV5-1 CASSLVAGAHEQYF TGCGCCAGCAGCTTGGTCGCAGGGGCCCACGAGCAGTACTTC
TRBJ2-3 . . TRBV30 CAWNGRVVDTQYF TGTGCCTGGAACGGCAGGGTAGTAGATACGCAGTATTTT
TRBJ2-7 . TRBD1 TRBV2 CASSNRGDEQYF TGTGCCAGCAGTAACAGGGGTGACGAGCAGTACTTC
TRBJ2-7 few . TRBV7-9 CASSPLAKPYEQYF TGTGCCAGCAGCCCACTAGCTAAACCCTACGAGCAGTACTTC
TRBJ2-7 . TRBD1 TRBV5-1 CASSQGQGKVEQYF TGCGCCAGCAGCCAGGGACAGGGGAAGGTCGAGCAGTACTTC
TRBJ1-1 . . TRBV29-1 CSVGGGTEAFF TGCAGCGTTGGGGGGGGCACTGAAGCTTTCTTT
TRBJ2-7 . TRBD1 TRBV6-1 CASSEASGQGLWEQYF TGTGCCAGCAGTGAAGCGTCGGGACAGGGGCTGTGGGAGCAGTACTTC
TRBJ2-7 . . TRBV10-3 CAISESFLIEQYF TGTGCCATCAGTGAGTCTTTCCTTATCGAGCAGTACTTC
TRBJ2-7 . . TRBV9 CASSVEGHSSYEQYF TGTGCCAGCAGCGTAGAGGGACACAGCTCCTACGAGCAGTACTTC
TRBJ1-5 . TRBD1 TRBV7-2 CASSEGQGVSNQPQHF TGTGCCAGCAGCGAAGGACAGGGAGTTTCCAATCAGCCCCAGCATTTT
TRBJ2-2 few TRBD2 TRBV19 CASSNSGIYSGELFF TGTGCCAGTAGTAATAGCGGGATTTACTCCGGGGAGCTGTTTTTT
TRBJ2-7 . TRBD2 TRBV28 CASSSLAGGPPEQYF TGTGCCAGCAGTTCTTTAGCGGGAGGGCCCCCCGAGCAGTACTTC
TRBJ1-1 few . TRBV7-2 CASSLSRGTEAFF TGTGCCAGCAGCCTTTCCCGGGGCACTGAAGCTTTCTTT
TRBJ2-2 . TRBD1 TRBV25-1 CASSARDRDTGELFF TGTGCCAGCAGTGCCCGGGACAGAGACACCGGGGAGCTGTTTTTT
TRBJ1-2 once . TRBV28 CASSFGNWGTTYGYTF TGTGCCAGCAGTTTTGGTAATTGGGGGACAACTTATGGCTACACCTTC
TRBJ2-1 . TRBD2 TRBV9 CASSVGSSGRLHNEQFF TGTGCCAGCAGCGTAGGGTCTAGCGGGAGGCTCCACAATGAGCAGTTCTTC
TRBJ2-7 . TRBD2 TRBV5-1 CASSLEVGSGSEQYF TGCGCCAGCAGCTTGGAGGTGGGTAGCGGGAGCGAGCAGTACTTC
TRBJ2-5 . . TRBV28 CASTPVRYQETQYF TGTGCCAGCACCCCAGTGAGGTACCAAGAGACCCAGTACTTC
TRBJ2-7 . . TRBV7-9 CASSLSPFEQYF TGTGCCAGCAGCTTATCTCCGTTCGAGCAGTACTTC